A single sample is the source of the 9 T cell receptor beta chains below, sequenced in a study of tumor-infiltrating lymphocytes in primary liver carcinoma. Extraction also yielded germline DNA, while blood RNA was obtained from unsorted whole blood. TCR beta cDNA came from about 450 ng total RNA, primed with a constant-region primer. Each TCR beta library was derived from three nested multiplex PCR rounds that employed slightly modified ARM-PCR. Investigators reported that the first two PCR rounds, at approximately 11 cycles each, used TRBV1-TRBV30 forward primers with a C-beta reverse primer. MiXCR was run by TCRdb on the multiplex PCR reads, yielding one entry per CDR3 protein. The sample has fewer than 350,000 distinct CDR3 sequences, more than 55% seen once. Sequencing was done on a sample of peripheral blood. The source of these receptors is a man in his forties with primary liver carcinoma and hepatitis B virus infection.

The chain links TRBV10-3 to TRBJ2-1; 9 positions match TRBD2. Trimming removed 10 bases from V and 5 bases from J; junction bases left unmatched: 12. CDR3 size: 15 residues. CDR1 and CDR2 from the germline V gene are ENHRY and SYGVKD. The CDR3 sequence: CATRADSGSHNEQFF. The CDR3 DNA reads TGTGCCACCCGGGCCGATAGCGGGAGCCACAATGAGCAGTTCTTC.

Notes on this clonotype: A clone one base away is much larger, so this may be a read error. This rearrangement joins TRBV6-1 to TRBJ2-1, with no clear D. Germline V lookup: CDR1 MNHNS, CDR2 SASEGT. The CDR3 has 12 amino acids. The CDR3 loop is CASGRLYSEQFF. CDR3 coding DNA: TGTGCCAGCGGACGGCTATACAGTGAGCAGTTCTTC.

A note on this clonotype: This may stem from a read error, because a much larger clone lies one nucleotide away. V and J are TRBV12-3 or TRBV12-4 and TRBJ2-2; D may be TRBD1 or TRBD2 (5 bases each). The CDR3 spans 17 residues. The CDR3 loop is CASSLGWRGVGTGELSF. The CDR3 DNA follows: TGTGCCAGCAGTTTAGGGTGGAGAGGGGTGGGCACCGGGGAGCTGTCTTTT.

This clonotype was detected once. A read error may explain this, as a much larger clone is one base away. The chain links TRBV5-4 to TRBJ2-1; a possible D gene is TRBD2 (6 bases). V was pared by 4 bases and J by 7 bases, with 21 bases between. Germline V gene lookup returns CDR1 SGHNT and CDR2 YYREEE (reference sequence). There are 16 residues in the CDR3. CDR3 region: CASSRSTNGSVNEQFF. In nucleotides, the CDR3 is TGTGCCAGCAGCCGCTCGACTAACGGGAGTGTTAATGAGCAGTTCTTC. Combining the CDR3 with reference TRBV5-4 and TRBJ2-1 gives the whole variable domain ETGVTQSPTHLIKTRGQQVTLRCSSQSGHNTVSWYQQALGQGPQFIFQYYREEENGRGNFPPRFSGLQFPNYSSELNVNALELDDSALYLCASSRSTNGSVNEQFFGPGTRLTVL.

Worth noting for this clonotype: This may be a read error, as it is one base from a much larger clone. The chain carries TRBV6-2 or TRBV6-3 and TRBJ2-1; the match to TRBD1 covers 7 bases. The germline CDR1 and CDR2 sequences are MNHEY and SVGEGT. CDR3 length equals 14 residues. This CDR3 is CASSYGTVGNVQFF. Written as DNA, the CDR3 is TGTGCCAGCAGTTACGGGACAGTGGGGAATGTGCAGTTCTTC.

Comment on this clonotype: The junction departs from germline at one end; a sequencing error may be responsible. This chain links TRBV7-8 with TRBJ2-1; 9 bases are a match to TRBD2. CDR1 is SGHVS and CDR2 is FQNEAQ in the germline V gene. The CDR3 has 16 residues. This CDR3 is CVSSLLGGGDYNEQFF. The CDR3 DNA sequence: TGTGTCAGCAGCTTATTGGGCGGGGGGGATTACAATGAGCAGTTCTTC. Drawing the rest from reference TRBV7-8 and TRBJ2-1, the complete variable domain is GAGVSQSPRYKVAKRGQDVALRCDPISGHVSLFWYQQALGQGPEFLTYFQNEAQLDKSGLPSDRFFAERPEGSVSTLKIQRTQQEDSAVYLCVSSLLGGGDYNEQFFGPGTRLTVL.

This clonotype was counted between two and nine times. A read error may explain this, as a much larger clone is one base away. The V gene is TRBV6-5, the J gene TRBJ2-2; maybe TRBD1 (5 bases). This CDR3 has 12 amino acids. Germline V gene sequence: CDR1 MNHEY, CDR2 SVGAGI. Trimming took 5 bases from V and 6 from J, leaving 7 bases between them. The CDR3 DNA reads TGTGCCAGCAGTAGGGGCGCCGGGGAGCTGTTTTTT. Translation: CASSRGAGELFF.

The chain is built from TRBV5-1 and TRBJ2-1; 9 bases align to TRBD2. Germline V lookup: CDR1 SGHRS, CDR2 YFSETQ. V was clipped by 0 bases and J by 8 bases; unmatched bases: 6. This CDR3 has 15 residues. CDR3 region: CASSLDSGSSHEQFF. The CDR3 DNA is TGCGCCAGCAGCTTGGATAGCGGGAGTAGTCATGAGCAGTTCTTC.

This clonotype was seen ten or more times. The CDR3 spells CASSHVGGSYEQYF. The CDR3 DNA follows: TGTGCCAGCAGCCACGTGGGCGGGAGCTACGAGCAGTACTTC. The chain combines TRBV11-1 with TRBJ2-7; TRBD2 aligns across 7 bases. Germline trimming cut 5 bases from V and 3 bases from J; bases unmatched to any gene: 7. In germline, CDR1 is SGHAT, CDR2 FQDESV (reference sequence). This CDR3 has 14 amino acids.